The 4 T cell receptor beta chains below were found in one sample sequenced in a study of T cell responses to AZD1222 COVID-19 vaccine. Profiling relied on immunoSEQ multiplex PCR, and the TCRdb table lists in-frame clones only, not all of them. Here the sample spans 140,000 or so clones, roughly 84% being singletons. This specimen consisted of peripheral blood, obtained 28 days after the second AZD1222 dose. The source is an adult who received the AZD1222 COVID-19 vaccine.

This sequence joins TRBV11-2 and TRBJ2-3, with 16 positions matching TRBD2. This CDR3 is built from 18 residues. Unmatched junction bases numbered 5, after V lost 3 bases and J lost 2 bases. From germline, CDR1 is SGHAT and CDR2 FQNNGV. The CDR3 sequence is CASSFGTSGGGFTDTQYF. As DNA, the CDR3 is TGTGCCAGCAGCTTCGGGACTAGCGGGGGGGGTTTCACAGATACGCAGTATTTT.

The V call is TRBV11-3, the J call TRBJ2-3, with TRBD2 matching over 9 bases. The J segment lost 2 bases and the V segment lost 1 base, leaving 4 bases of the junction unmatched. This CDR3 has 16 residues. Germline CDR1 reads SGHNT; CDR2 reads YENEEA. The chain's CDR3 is CASSLGGGASTDTQYF. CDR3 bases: TGTGCCAGCAGCTTAGGCGGGGGGGCATCCACAGATACGCAGTATTTT.

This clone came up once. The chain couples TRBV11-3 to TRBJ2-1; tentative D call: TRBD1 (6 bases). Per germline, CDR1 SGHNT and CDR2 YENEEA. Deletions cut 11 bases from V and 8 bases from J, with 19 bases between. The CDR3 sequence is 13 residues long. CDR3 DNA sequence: TGTGCCTCTGCGGCAGGGGAAATCCATGAGCAGTTCTTC. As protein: CASAAGEIHEQFF.

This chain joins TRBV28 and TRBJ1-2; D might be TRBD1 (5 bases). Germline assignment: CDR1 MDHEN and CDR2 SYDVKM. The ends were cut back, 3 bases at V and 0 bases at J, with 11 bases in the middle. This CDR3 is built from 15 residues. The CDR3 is CASSLGGDTNYGYTF. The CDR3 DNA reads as TGTGCCAGCAGTTTGGGGGGGGATACTAACTATGGCTACACCTTC.